Reported below is one TCR beta chain. Its antigen target is currently unknown. It has no much larger one-base neighbor in the sample; base qualities were not kept. At the DNA level, this CDR3 is encoded by other sequences in the same sample as well. The CDR3 runs 14 amino acids, cysteine and phenylalanine included. The kept DNA is CDR3 alone, 42 bases in frame from the first base. Trimming at the junction amounts to 3 bases on V and 8 bases on J, and the germline ends lie 13 bases apart. CDR1 and CDR2 are drawn from the germline V gene (reference sequence): LNHDA, SQIVND. The CDR3 regions of human TCRbeta chains were subjected to immunosequencing. The study's processing was this. Repertoire TCRs were checked for matches against a reference library of SARS-CoV-2-specific TCRs that had been generated using the MIRA antigen-specificity platform. Breadth meant the fraction of unique TCRs that were SARS-CoV-2-associated, whereas depth meant the fraction of total T cells that were SARS-CoV-2-associated. Using the MIRA data, each spike-specific TCR was assigned both to the spike region to which the TCR was reactive and to a CD4 or CD8 class. Log10-transformed breadth and depth values were compared by one-way ANOVA with Sidak's multiple comparisons tests. The source is immuneACCESS, and TCRdb retained only in-frame sequences with V and J called. Part of the clones is not carried over; for the studies checked, unresolved V genes explain less than half of this, and the remainder is unexplained. V and J calls and clone size come straight from that table; D and trimming were deduced from the DNA. This sample is represented by 150,000 to 200,000 clones; approximately 86% of them were singletons. The ten largest clones capture around 10% of the sample.

The sample belongs to a study of T cell responses to AZD1222 COVID-19 vaccine (dated by TCRdb to the early 2020s). Study-level background: TCR sequencing covered fewer than 250 trial participants: 200 to 210 given two doses of AZD1222 and about 26 given two doses of MenACWY control vaccine. Trial participants were enrolled by age into subgroups of 18-55, 56-69 and 70-plus years, and approximately 150, 30 and 60 TCR-sequenced participants, respectively, were included in these subgroups.

General conclusions and limits of the study: A significant rise in spike-specific TCR breadth and depth was observed after two AZD1222 doses relative to day 0 and relative to MenACWY recipients. Conclusions about previously exposed vaccinees were limited because only a handful of AZD1222 recipients were SARS-CoV-2 seropositive at baseline. Because no samples from the day 14 peak response were available, repertoires could be characterized only after the peak T cell response. The 56-69-year group was small, and its depth increase did not reach significance, likely because of low power. The vaccine-associated CD4 TCRs covered the entire spike protein, and the dominant responses fell in regions 160-218 and 743-854. Epitopes outside the regions mutated in the B.1.351 and B.1.1.7 variants were reportedly recognized by nearly half of the unique spike-specific TCRs. Participants were mostly white British, with more females than males. The authors suggested clonal diversity may have been underestimated.

The time point label here, explained by the study, means: about 28 days (+/-7) after the second vaccine dose. AZD1222 recipients whose second dose came at about 4 weeks and those whose second dose came at about 12 weeks were combined into one group, since spike-specific TCR depth and breadth did not differ between the two schedules. Vaccinee samples came from UK trials COV001 and COV002, including a single-blind randomized controlled phase 2/3 trial of AZD1222 (ChAdOx1 nCoV-19) in healthy adults. For TCRbeta chain sequencing, PBMC samples from trial participants were taken at day 0 and at day 28 after the second dose.

Recombination connected TRBV19 to TRBJ1-4; TRBD1 is a possible D gene, resting on 6 matching bases. This receptor was identified in an adult who received the AZD1222 COVID-19 vaccine. The sequencing here drew on peripheral blood, taken 28 days after the second AZD1222 dose. CDR3 reads: CASSIRDMSEKLFF. The DNA reads TGTGCCAGTAGTATCCGGGACATGTCGGAAAAACTGTTTTTT.